This entry is about one T cell receptor (beta chain). Its antigen remains undetermined. Per-base quality was not reported, and no clone a single base away is much larger than it. The Quick-DNA Microprep Kit was used to extract genomic DNA from the sorted cells. Amplification of TCRbeta DNA was done with the immunoSEQ hsTCRbeta kit, following the protocol from the manufacturer. An Illumina MiSeq instrument was used to sequence the TCRbeta libraries. Per the authors' processing: Following removal of out-of-frame sequences, 2 million to 2.5 million distinct TCRbeta sequences were retained, with an average of roughly 62,000 per individual. Each individual was scored according to the count of over 150 previously reported CMV-associated TCRbeta sequences and the total productive distinct TCRbeta count. A beta-binomial model was reimplemented in Python, and scikit-learn random forests with default parameters were trained on US cohort data. Classifier performance on the Belgian cohort was summarized as median AUC with percentile confidence intervals over 10,000 bootstrap iterations. TCRdb mirrors the immuneACCESS table, restricted to in-frame sequences. Some clones are absent from its copies; in checked studies, under half trace to an unresolved V gene, and the reason for the others is unknown. Clone size and the V and J calls come from that table; the DNA yielded D and trimming. The sample table lists tens of thousands of clones, 76% of them with a count of one. The ten biggest clones cover around 1.9% of the sample.

From a lookup of the germline V gene (reference sequence), CDR1 and CDR2 are GTSNPN and SVGIG. Clipping removes 7 bases from V and 0 bases from J, with 4 as the unmatched junction base count. The CDR3 measures 13 amino acids from cysteine to phenylalanine. Just CDR3 DNA is preserved here, 39 bases in frame from base 1. The data originate from a study of memory CD4+ T cells and cytomegalovirus serostatus (dated by TCRdb to the late 2010s). Study-wide context: The roughly 33 healthy Belgian adults in the cohort included 9 who were CMV seropositive and approximately 25 who were CMV seronegative. The study sequenced CD4+ memory TCRbeta repertoires of a Belgian cohort with known cytomegalovirus serostatus to replicate a published TCR-based CMV serostatus classifier. Overall study results and their limits: A median bootstrapped AUC of around 0.95 with a 95% CI of 0.76-1.00 was achieved on the Belgian cohort by the original-framework classifier. Unlike the original study, which covered naive and memory CD4+ and CD8+ populations, the Belgian study sequenced only CD4+CD45RO+ memory cells. Among the 150 or so previously reported CMV-associated TCRbeta sequences, 67 showed up in the CD4+ memory repertoires, with each one found in between one and five individuals. For predicting CMV serostatus, the median bootstrapped AUC was approximately 0.95 using the original framework and approximately 0.91 using a US-trained random forest. The results were read as suggesting that the CMV-associated TCR signature is, for the most part, present in the CD4+ memory repertoire.

Single viable CD3+CD4+CD8-CD45RO+ cells were sorted as memory CD4+ T cells on a FACSAria II. CMV serostatus was assessed using a Roche Elecsys assay, by which serum IgG against CMV pp150, pp28, p38 and p52 was detected. Following thawing, total CD4+ T cells were enriched through positive selection using CD4 magnetic microbeads. The samples came from a different study that was designed specifically to examine the CD4+ T cell memory repertoire. Peripheral blood mononuclear cells were isolated and cryopreserved following standard operating procedures; serum was stored at -80 °C. CD3-PerCP (BW264/56), CD4-APC (RPA-T4), CD45RO-PE (UCHT1) and CD8-Pacific Orange (3B5) antibodies were used for staining, and non-viable cells were excluded with Sytox blue.

The chain is assembled from TRBV30 and TRBJ1-1, and 8 bases in between align with TRBD1. Sequences were obtained from memory CD4+ T cells from blood. The clonotype comes from an adult in good health and CMV-seronegative. The CDR3 amino acid sequence is: CAFGGQVNTEAFF. The DNA is as follows: TGTGCCTTCGGGGGACAGGTGAACACTGAAGCTTTCTTT. When the CDR3 is completed using the reference TRBV30 and TRBJ1-1 genes on either side, the full variable domain is SQTIHQWPATLVQPVGSPLSLECTVEGTSNPNLYWYRQAAGRGLQLLFYSVGIGQISSEVPQNLSASRPQDRQFILSSKKLLLSDSGFYLCAFGGQVNTEAFFGQGTRLTVV.